This T cell receptor (beta chain) was profiled in a study of PD-L1 blockade in urothelial cancer. Study details: Once treatment had started, blood was analyzed at 3 weeks (second dose) and again at 6 weeks. Study-wide findings and caveats: Durable benefit was linked to greater 3-week expansion of tumor-associated blood clones. A pretreatment blood TCR clonality that fell below the median predicted better progression-free and overall survival.

Time point denoted: peripheral blood 6 weeks after treatment start. Method: immunoSEQ multiplex PCR; TCRdb's copy keeps in-frame clones and lacks some. The table shows nearly 50,000 clones, with approximately 81% occurring only once. A remark on this clone: Its matching antigen is unknown.

Trimming shortened V by 4 bases and J by 4 bases, and 13 bases separated the two germline ends. Germline V gene sequence: CDR1 SGHVS, CDR2 FQNEAQ. CDR3 size: 14 residues. The source material was PBMCs, sampled around atezolizumab (anti-PD-L1) treatment. The sequence was collected from a man between 65 and 85 years old with urothelial cancer. The chain uses TRBV7-8 and TRBJ1-2; D may be TRBD1 (6 bases). As DNA, the CDR3 is TGTGCCAGCAGCTCTCGACAGGAACTCTATGGCTACACCTTC. Translation gives CASSSRQELYGYTF.